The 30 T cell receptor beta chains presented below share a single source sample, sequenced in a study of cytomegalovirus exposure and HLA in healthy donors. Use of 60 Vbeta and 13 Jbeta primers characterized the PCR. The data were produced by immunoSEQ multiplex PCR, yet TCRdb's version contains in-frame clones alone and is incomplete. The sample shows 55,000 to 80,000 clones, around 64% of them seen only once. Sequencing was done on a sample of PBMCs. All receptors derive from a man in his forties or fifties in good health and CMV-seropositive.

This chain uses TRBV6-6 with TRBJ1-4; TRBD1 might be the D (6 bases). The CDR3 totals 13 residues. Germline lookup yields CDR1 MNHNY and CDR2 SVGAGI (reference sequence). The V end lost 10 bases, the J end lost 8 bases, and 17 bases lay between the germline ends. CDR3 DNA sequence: TGTGCCACCTCGACAGGAATCAGGGAAAAACTGTTTTTT. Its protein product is CATSTGIREKLFF.

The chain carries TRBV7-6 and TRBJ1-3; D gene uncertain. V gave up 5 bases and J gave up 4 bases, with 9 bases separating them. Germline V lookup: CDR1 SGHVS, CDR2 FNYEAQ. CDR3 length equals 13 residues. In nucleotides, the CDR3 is TGTGCCAGCAGCCCCGAGTTAGGAAACACCATATATTTT. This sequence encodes CASSPELGNTIYF.

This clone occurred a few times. The CDR3 sequence is CASSPVYRGSDTEAFF. The CDR3 nucleotides read TGTGCCAGCTCACCAGTTTACCGGGGATCGGACACTGAAGCTTTCTTT. The genes are TRBV18 and TRBJ1-1; D is unresolved. The CDR3 is 16 amino acids. The V gene lost 2 bases and the J gene lost 3 bases, with 16 bases spanning the gap. Germline V gives CDR1 KGHSH, CDR2 LQKENI.

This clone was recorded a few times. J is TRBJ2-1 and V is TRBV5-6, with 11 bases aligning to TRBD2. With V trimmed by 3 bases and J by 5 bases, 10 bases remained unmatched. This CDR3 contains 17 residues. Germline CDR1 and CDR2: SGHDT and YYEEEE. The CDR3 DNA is TGTGCCAGCAGCTCATACTTTAGCGGGGGGGCGCACAATGAGCAGTTCTTC. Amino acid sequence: CASSSYFSGGAHNEQFF. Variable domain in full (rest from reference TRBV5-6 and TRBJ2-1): DAGVTQSPTHLIKTRGQQVTLRCSPKSGHDTVSWYQQALGQGPQFIFQYYEEEERQRGNFPDRFSGHQFPNYSSELNVNALLLGDSALYLCASSSYFSGGAHNEQFFGPGTRLTVL.

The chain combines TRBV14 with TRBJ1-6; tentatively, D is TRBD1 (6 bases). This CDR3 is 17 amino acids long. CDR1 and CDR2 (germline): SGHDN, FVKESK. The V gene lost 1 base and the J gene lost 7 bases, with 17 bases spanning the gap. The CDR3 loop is CASSQGQALWGNSPLHF. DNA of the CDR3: TGTGCCAGCAGCCAAGGACAGGCACTTTGGGGCAATTCACCCCTCCACTTT. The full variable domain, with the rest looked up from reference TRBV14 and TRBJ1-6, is EAGVTQFPSHSVIEKGQTVTLRCDPISGHDNLYWYRRVMGKEIKFLLHFVKESKQDESGMPNNRFLAERTGGTYSTLKVQPAELEDSGVYFCASSQGQALWGNSPLHFGNGTRLTVT.

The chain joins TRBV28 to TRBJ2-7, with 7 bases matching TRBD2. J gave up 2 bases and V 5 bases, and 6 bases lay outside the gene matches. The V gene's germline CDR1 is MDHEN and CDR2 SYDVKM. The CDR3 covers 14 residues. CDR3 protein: CASSHQRGPYEQYF. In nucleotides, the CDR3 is TGTGCCAGCAGTCACCAGCGGGGACCCTACGAGCAGTACTTC.

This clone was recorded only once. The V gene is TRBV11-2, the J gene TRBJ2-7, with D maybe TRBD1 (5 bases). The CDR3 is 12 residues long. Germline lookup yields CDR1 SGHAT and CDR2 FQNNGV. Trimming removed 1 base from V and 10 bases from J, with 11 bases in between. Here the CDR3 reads CASSLVGQGQYF. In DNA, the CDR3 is TGTGCCAGCAGCTTAGTGGGCCAGGGTCAGTACTTC. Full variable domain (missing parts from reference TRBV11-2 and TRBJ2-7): EAGVAQSPRYKIIEKRQSVAFWCNPISGHATLYWYQQILGQGPKLLIQFQNNGVVDDSQLPKDRFSAERLKGVDSTLKIQPAKLEDSAVYLCASSLVGQGQYFGPGTRLTVT.

This chain's CDR3 is CASRLNFGGLYNEQFF. The CDR3 coding sequence is TGTGCCAGCAGGCTCAACTTCGGGGGGCTCTACAATGAGCAGTTCTTC. This chain joins TRBV27 and TRBJ2-1; possibly TRBD2 for D (7 bases). The CDR3 totals 16 residues. V gave up 6 bases and J gave up 3 bases, with 18 bases separating them. Germline CDR1 MNHEY, CDR2 SMNVEV (reference sequence).

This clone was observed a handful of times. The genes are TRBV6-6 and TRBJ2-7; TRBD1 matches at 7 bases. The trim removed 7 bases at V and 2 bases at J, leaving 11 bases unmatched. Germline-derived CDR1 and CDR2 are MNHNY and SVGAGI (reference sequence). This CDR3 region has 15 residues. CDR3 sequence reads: CASTSLQGQTYEQYF. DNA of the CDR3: TGTGCCAGCACCAGCCTCCAGGGACAGACCTACGAGCAGTACTTC.

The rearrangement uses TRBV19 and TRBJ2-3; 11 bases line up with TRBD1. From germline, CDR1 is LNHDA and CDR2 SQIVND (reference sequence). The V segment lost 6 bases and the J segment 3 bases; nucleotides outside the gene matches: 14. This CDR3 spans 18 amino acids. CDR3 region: CASRAPPGTGGRTDTQYF. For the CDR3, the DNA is TGTGCCAGTAGGGCACCCCCCGGGACAGGGGGGAGAACAGATACGCAGTATTTT. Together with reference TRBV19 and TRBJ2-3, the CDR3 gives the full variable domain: DGGITQSPKYLFRKEGQNVTLSCEQNLNHDAMYWYRQDPGQGLRLIYYSQIVNDFQKGDIAEGYSVSREKKESFPLTVTSAQKNPTAFYLCASRAPPGTGGRTDTQYFGPGTRLTVL.

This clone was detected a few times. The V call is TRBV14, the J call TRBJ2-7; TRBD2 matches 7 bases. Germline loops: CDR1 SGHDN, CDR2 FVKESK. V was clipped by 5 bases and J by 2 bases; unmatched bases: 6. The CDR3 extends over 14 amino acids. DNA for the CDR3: TGTGCCAGCAGCTGGGGGGGTATGACCTACGAGCAGTACTTC. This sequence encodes CASSWGGMTYEQYF.

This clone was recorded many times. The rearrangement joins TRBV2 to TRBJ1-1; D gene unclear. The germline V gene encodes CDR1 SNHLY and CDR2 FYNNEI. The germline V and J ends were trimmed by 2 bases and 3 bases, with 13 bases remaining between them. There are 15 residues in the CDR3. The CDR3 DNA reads TGTGCCAGCAGTGAAAATGGGCCGCTTTACACTGAAGCTTTCTTT. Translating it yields CASSENGPLYTEAFF.

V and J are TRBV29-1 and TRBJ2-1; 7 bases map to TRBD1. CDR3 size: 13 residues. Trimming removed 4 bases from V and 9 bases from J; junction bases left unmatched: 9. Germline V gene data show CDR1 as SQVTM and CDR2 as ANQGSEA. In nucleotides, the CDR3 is TGCAGCGTTGGGGTCCAACAGGGGACTGAGCAGTTCTTC. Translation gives CSVGVQQGTEQFF.

CDR3 coding DNA: TGCGCCAGCAGCTTGGAGACAGAAAATTCACCCCTCCACTTT. Encoded protein: CASSLETENSPLHF. The chain employs TRBV5-1 and TRBJ1-6; D perhaps matches TRBD1 (5 bases). The CDR3 is made up of 14 amino acids. Germline V CDR1 and CDR2: SGHRS, YFSETQ. The V end lost 0 bases, the J end lost 7 bases, and 8 bases lay between the germline ends. Looking up the rest from reference TRBV5-1 and TRBJ1-6 gives the full variable domain: KAGVTQTPRYLIKTRGQQVTLSCSPISGHRSVSWYQQTPGQGLQFLFEYFSETQRNKGNFPGRFSGRQFSNSRSEMNVSTLELGDSALYLCASSLETENSPLHFGNGTRLTVT.

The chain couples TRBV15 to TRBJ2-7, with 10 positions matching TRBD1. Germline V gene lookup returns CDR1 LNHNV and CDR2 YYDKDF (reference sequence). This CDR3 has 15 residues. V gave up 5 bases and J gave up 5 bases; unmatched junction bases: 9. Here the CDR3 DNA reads TGTGCCACCAGCGGGGCGACAGGGGGCTGGAACGAGCAGTACTTC. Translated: CATSGATGGWNEQYF. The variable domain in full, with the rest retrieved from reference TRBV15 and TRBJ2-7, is DAMVIQNPRYQVTQFGKPVTLSCSQTLNHNVMYWYQQKSSQAPKLLFHYYDKDFNNEADTPDNFQSRRPNTSFCFLDIRSPGLGDTAMYLCATSGATGGWNEQYFGPGTRLTVT.

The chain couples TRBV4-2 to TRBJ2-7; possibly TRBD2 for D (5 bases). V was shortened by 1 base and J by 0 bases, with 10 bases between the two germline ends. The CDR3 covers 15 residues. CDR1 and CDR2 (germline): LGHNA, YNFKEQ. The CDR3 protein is CASSQAHGVSYEQYF. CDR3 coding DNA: TGTGCCAGCAGCCAAGCACACGGGGTCTCCTACGAGCAGTACTTC.

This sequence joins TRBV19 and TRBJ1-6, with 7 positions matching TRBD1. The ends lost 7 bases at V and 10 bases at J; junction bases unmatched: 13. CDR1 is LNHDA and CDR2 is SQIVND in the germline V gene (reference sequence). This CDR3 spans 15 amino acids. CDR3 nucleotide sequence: TGTGCCAGTACCCCAGACAGGGAGATAAACTCACCCCTCCACTTT. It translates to CASTPDREINSPLHF. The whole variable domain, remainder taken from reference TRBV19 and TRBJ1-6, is DGGITQSPKYLFRKEGQNVTLSCEQNLNHDAMYWYRQDPGQGLRLIYYSQIVNDFQKGDIAEGYSVSREKKESFPLTVTSAQKNPTAFYLCASTPDREINSPLHFGNGTRLTVT.

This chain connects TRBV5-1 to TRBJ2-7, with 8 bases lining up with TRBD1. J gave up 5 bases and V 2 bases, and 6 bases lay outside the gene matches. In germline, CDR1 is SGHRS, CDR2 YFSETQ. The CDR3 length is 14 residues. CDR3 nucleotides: TGCGCCAGCAGCTTAGGACAGGGAGGCGACGAGCAGTACTTC. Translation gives CASSLGQGGDEQYF.

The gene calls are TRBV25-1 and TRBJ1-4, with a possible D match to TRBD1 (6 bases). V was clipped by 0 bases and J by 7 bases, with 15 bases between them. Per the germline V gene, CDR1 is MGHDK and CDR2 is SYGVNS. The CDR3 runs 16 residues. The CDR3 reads CASSEYSWGGREKLFF. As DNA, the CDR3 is TGTGCCAGCAGTGAATATAGTTGGGGGGGCCGTGAAAAACTGTTTTTT.

The CDR3 nucleotides read TGTGCCAGCAGTGTCCGACAGAGCTCCTACAATGAGCAGTTCTTC. Encoded protein: CASSVRQSSYNEQFF. The chain is built from TRBV6-4 and TRBJ2-1, with D perhaps TRBD1 (5 bases). CDR1 and CDR2 from the germline V gene are MRHNA and SNTAGT. V was shortened by 4 bases and J by 0 bases, with 10 bases between the two germline ends. The CDR3 totals 15 residues.

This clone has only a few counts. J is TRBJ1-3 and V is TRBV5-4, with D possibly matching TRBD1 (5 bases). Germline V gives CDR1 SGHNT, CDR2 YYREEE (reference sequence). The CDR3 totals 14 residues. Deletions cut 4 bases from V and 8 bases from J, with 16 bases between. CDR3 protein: CASSNGGAGDTIYF. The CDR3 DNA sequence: TGTGCCAGCAGCAACGGGGGTGCGGGCGACACCATATATTTT.

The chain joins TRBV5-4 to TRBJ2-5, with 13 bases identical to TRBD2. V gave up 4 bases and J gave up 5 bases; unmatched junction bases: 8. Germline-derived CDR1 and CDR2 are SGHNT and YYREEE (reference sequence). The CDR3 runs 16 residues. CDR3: CASSGRTSGGGETQYF. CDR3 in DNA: TGTGCCAGCAGCGGACGGACTAGCGGGGGTGGGGAGACCCAGTACTTC.

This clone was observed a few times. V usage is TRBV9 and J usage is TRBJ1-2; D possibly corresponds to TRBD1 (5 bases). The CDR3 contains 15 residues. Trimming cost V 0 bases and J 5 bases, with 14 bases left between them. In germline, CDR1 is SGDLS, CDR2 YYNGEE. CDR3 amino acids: CASSVGPGPLYGYTF. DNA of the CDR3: TGTGCCAGCAGCGTAGGGCCAGGGCCGTTGTATGGCTACACCTTC.

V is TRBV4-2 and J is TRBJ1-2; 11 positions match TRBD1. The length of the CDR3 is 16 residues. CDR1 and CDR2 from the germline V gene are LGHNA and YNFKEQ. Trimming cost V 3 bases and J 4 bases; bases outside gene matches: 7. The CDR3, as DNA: TGTGCCAGCAGCCAGGATGGACAGGGGGCCACCTATGGCTACACCTTC. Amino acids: CASSQDGQGATYGYTF.

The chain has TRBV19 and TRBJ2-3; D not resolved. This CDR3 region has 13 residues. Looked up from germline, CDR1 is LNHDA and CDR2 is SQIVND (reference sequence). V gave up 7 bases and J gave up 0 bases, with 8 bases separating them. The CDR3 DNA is TGTGCCAGTACCGCCGGTAGCACAGATACGCAGTATTTT. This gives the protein CASTAGSTDTQYF. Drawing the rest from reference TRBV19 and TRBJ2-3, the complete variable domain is DGGITQSPKYLFRKEGQNVTLSCEQNLNHDAMYWYRQDPGQGLRLIYYSQIVNDFQKGDIAEGYSVSREKKESFPLTVTSAQKNPTAFYLCASTAGSTDTQYFGPGTRLTVL.

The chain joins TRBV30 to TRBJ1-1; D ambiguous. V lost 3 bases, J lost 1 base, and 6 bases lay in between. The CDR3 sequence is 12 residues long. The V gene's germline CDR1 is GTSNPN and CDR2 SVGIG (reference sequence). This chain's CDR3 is CAWRLGNTEAFF. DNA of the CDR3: TGTGCCTGGAGACTCGGGAACACTGAAGCTTTCTTT.

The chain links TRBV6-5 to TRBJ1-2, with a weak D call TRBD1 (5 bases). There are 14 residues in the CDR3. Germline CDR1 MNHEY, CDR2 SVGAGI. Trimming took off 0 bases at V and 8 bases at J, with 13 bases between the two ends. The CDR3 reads CASSYSPGLGGYTF. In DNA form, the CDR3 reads TGTGCCAGCAGTTACTCACCAGGGCTGGGCGGCTACACCTTC.

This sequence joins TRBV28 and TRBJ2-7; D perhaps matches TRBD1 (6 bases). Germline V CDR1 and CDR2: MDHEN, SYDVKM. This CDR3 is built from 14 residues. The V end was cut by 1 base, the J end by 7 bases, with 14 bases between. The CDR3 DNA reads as TGTGCCAGCAGTTTATTGCAGGGGCAGGGAGAGCAGTACTTC. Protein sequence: CASSLLQGQGEQYF.

The CDR3 DNA reads TGTGCCAGCTCACCAGTTAACTCTGGGGCCAACGTCCTGACTTTC. It translates to CASSPVNSGANVLTF. This chain links TRBV18 with TRBJ2-6; D is unresolved. V lost 2 bases and J 0 bases, leaving 5 bases between the germline ends. Germline loops: CDR1 KGHSH, CDR2 LQKENI. This CDR3 region has 15 residues. The full variable domain, rest sourced from reference TRBV18 and TRBJ2-6, is NAGVMQNPRHLVRRRGQEARLRCSPMKGHSHVYWYRQLPEEGLKFMVYLQKENIIDESGMPKERFSAEFPKEGPSILRIQQVVRGDSAAYFCASSPVNSGANVLTFGAGSRLTVL.

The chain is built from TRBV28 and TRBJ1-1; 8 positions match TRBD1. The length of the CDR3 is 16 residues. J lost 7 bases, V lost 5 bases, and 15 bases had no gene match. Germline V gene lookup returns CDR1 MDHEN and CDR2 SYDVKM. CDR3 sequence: CASSVPSAGGRIEAFF. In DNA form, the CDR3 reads TGTGCCAGCAGTGTCCCTTCTGCAGGGGGCCGTATTGAAGCTTTCTTT.